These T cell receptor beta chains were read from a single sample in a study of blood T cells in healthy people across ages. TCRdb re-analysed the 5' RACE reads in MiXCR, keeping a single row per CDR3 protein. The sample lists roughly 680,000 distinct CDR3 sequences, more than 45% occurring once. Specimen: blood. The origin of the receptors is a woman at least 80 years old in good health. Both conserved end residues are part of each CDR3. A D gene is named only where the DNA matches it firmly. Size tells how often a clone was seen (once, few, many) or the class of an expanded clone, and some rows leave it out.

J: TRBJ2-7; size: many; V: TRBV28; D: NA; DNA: TGTGCCAGCACAATTGGACGTACAGGGACCTACGAGCAGTACTTC; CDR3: CASTIGRTGTYEQYF
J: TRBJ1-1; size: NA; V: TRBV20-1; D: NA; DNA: TGCAGTGCTCGGTCGACTGAGAACAATGAAGCTTTCTTT; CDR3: CSARSTENNEAFF
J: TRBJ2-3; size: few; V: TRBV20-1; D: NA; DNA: TGCAGTGCTAGACGGGGTCCCAGCACAGATACGCAGTATTTT; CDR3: CSARRGPSTDTQYF
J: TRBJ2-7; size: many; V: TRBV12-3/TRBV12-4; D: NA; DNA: TGTGCCAGCAGTGACGGCTCCGAGCAGTACTTC; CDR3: CASSDGSEQYF
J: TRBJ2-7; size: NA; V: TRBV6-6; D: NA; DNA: TGTGCCAGCAGCCTCCGGCTATACGAGCAGTACTTC; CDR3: CASSLRLYEQYF
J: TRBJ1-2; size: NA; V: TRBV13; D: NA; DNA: TGTGCCAGCAGCATAAACCCAGGGAATGGCTACACCTTC; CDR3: CASSINPGNGYTF
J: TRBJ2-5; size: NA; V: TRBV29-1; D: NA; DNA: TGCAGCGCCGAGGGTACGGGTGAGACTCAGTACTTC; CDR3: CSAEGTGETQYF
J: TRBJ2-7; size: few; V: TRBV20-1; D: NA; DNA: TGCAGTGCTAGAGACTCCGGGCGCGAGCAGTACTTC; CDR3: CSARDSGREQYF
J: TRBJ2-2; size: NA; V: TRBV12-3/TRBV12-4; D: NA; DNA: TGTGCCAGCCCGTCGGGGGCGAACACCGGGGAGCTGTTTTTT; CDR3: CASPSGANTGELFF
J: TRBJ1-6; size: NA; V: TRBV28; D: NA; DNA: TGTGCCAGCAGTTTAGTAACACGTTATAATTCACCCCTCCACTTT; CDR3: CASSLVTRYNSPLHF